This TCR beta chain was profiled in a study of T-cell reconstitution after alpha-beta-depleted transplantation in children. This clonotype is a singleton in its sample. Its antigen is unknown. Preparation of the TCRbeta library used unique molecular identifiers. TCRdb fed the PCR reads into MiXCR, producing one record per CDR3 protein. The sample has fewer than 150,000 distinct CDR3 sequences, 23% seen once. Study-wide results and caveats: Two months or so post-transplant, alpha-beta T cells reportedly derived from several hundred expanded graft clones. T-cell numbers and diversity one year post-transplant derived largely from freshly generated T cells.

This CDR3 spans 13 amino acids. CDR1 SQVTM and CDR2 ANQGSEA come from the germline V gene. V was cut by 2 bases and J by 0 bases, with 7 bases left in between. The chain carries TRBV29-1 and TRBJ2-5, with D unclear. The TCR was taken from a male patient aged 2-15 years who had a stem cell transplant for chronic granulomatous disease, so the T cells may come from the graft donor. This specimen was PBMCs, mostly from graft donor cells, taken 180 days after TCRalphabeta/CD19-depleted stem cell transplant. The CDR3 region is CSVESKNQETQYF. The CDR3 bases are TGCAGCGTTGAATCCAAGAACCAAGAGACCCAGTACTTC.